In its sample, the clone carrying this T cell receptor beta chain was seen once. Its cognate antigen is unknown. This sample was taken from a study of PD-1 blockade in classical Hodgkin lymphoma. Study findings and constraints: Compared with baseline, CD4+ but not CD8+ TCR diversity had risen significantly by C4D1. Repertoires differed for reasons still undefined, possibly disease activity or prior therapy.

Some clones are missing from TCRdb's copy, which holds only in-frame ones; the method was immunoSEQ multiplex PCR. This sample has some 100,000 clones, with about nine tenths found just once. CDR3 length equals 14 residues. From germline, CDR1 is MNHEY and CDR2 SMNVEV (reference sequence). J lost 2 bases, V lost 10 bases, and 11 bases had no gene match. Each patient relapsed following autologous stem cell transplantation, and prior brentuximab vedotin exposure differed. Best outcomes ranged across complete response, partial response and progressive disease. The TCR originated in a human donor with classical Hodgkin lymphoma. This rearrangement joins TRBV27 to TRBJ2-7; TRBD1 agrees at 7 bases. The input for sequencing was peripheral blood mononuclear cells (PBMCs), taken at baseline. Here the CDR3 DNA reads TGTGCCAACAGCCCAACAGGGGACCCCTACGAGCAGTACTTC. The encoded protein is CANSPTGDPYEQYF.